The present TCR beta chain was sequenced within a study of identical twins. TCRdb called the 5' RACE reads again in MiXCR, with one record for every CDR3 protein. The sample yields about 660,000 distinct CDR3 sequences, more than 6.5% seen once. This clonotype was seen more than once but under ten times. The antigen remains unidentified. Study-level points and caveats: Conclusions came from cross-sectional statistical analysis, not from following the same donors. Diverse VJ usage suggested most zero-insertion clonotypes were not invariant T cells. Models underpredicted monozygotic twin sharing of out-of-frame TCR alpha. A lower insertion count was a feature of abundant cord blood beta clonotypes, with no such feature in memory repertoires.

V lost 8 bases, J lost 8 bases, and 22 bases lay in between. The germline V gene encodes CDR1 LGHNA and CDR2 YSLEER. The CDR3 loop spans 15 amino acids. The same data also went into a second study, on yellow fever vaccine responses in identical twins.

This receptor was identified in a woman aged 18-29 years in good health. Sequenced: PBMCs. This chain links TRBV4-3 with TRBJ2-4, with D perhaps TRBD1 or TRBD2 (5 bases each). The CDR3 nucleotides read TGCGCCAGCCGCGAAACATGGGACGGACCGGACATTCAGTACTTC. It codes for CASRETWDGPDIQYF.